The 10 T cell receptor beta chains listed next were all sequenced from one sample in a study of shared clonotypes between healthy human individuals. Libraries were prepared by immunoSEQ multiplex PCR; TCRdb keeps only in-frame clonotypes and omits some of them. Of about 470,000 clones listed, 70% to 80% are singletons. The sequenced material came from PBMCs. These receptors were collected from a woman aged 40 to 55 in good health. Some clones in this sample may be carry-over from other donors' samples.

This clone was observed at least ten times. For the CDR3, the DNA is TGCAGCGCTGGGGCGGGTTGGGGAATGAACACTGAAGCTTTCTTT. It is translated as CSAGAGWGMNTEAFF. The chain joins TRBV29-1 to TRBJ1-1, with a tentative D call TRBD1 (5 bases). The germline CDR1 and CDR2 sequences are SQVTM and ANQGSEA. CDR3 length: 15 residues. Deletions cut 7 bases from V and 0 bases from J, with 18 bases between.

The V gene is TRBV6-6, the J gene TRBJ2-5; TRBD1 agrees at 8 bases. The junction had 2 bases not matched to a gene; V was cut back by 4 bases and J by 4 bases. This CDR3 has 13 residues. From germline, CDR1 is MNHNY and CDR2 SVGAGI (reference sequence). CDR3 residues: CASSSRGRETQYF. The CDR3, as DNA: TGTGCCAGCAGTTCCAGGGGGCGAGAGACCCAGTACTTC.

The J gene is TRBJ2-1, the V gene TRBV9, with 13 bases that match TRBD2. V lost 0 bases to trimming and J lost 6 bases; unmatched junction nucleotides: 3. This CDR3 is 16 amino acids long. Germline lookup yields CDR1 SGDLS and CDR2 YYNGEE. This CDR3 is CASSVGGTSGINEQFF. As DNA, the CDR3 is TGTGCCAGCAGCGTAGGAGGGACTAGCGGGATCAATGAGCAGTTCTTC.

The gene calls are TRBV6-4 and TRBJ2-3; D possibly corresponds to TRBD2 (5 bases). There are 14 residues in the CDR3. The V and J ends lost 4 bases and 2 bases respectively, with 10 bases between them. Germline lookup yields CDR1 MRHNA and CDR2 SNTAGT. The chain's CDR3 is CASSVGSPTDTQYF. The CDR3 nucleotides are TGTGCCAGCAGTGTTGGGAGCCCCACAGATACGCAGTATTTT.

This chain uses TRBV28 with TRBJ1-2; 7 bases match TRBD1. The V and J ends lost 5 bases and 0 bases, in that order; junction bases with no gene match: 6. This CDR3 comprises 15 residues. From germline, CDR1 is MDHEN and CDR2 SYDVKM. The CDR3, as DNA: TGTGCCAGCAGTCCAGGGGGGAGAGCTAACTATGGCTACACCTTC. It yields the protein CASSPGGRANYGYTF.

This sequence joins TRBV18 and TRBJ2-4; a possible D gene is TRBD1 (6 bases). Trimming shortened V by 1 base and J by 3 bases, and 10 bases separated the two germline ends. CDR3 size: 15 residues. The germline gives CDR1 KGHSH, CDR2 LQKENI. CDR3 protein: CASSPLGTSKNIQYF. The CDR3 nucleotides are TGTGCCAGCTCACCACTAGGGACAAGCAAAAACATTCAGTACTTC.

The chain is built from TRBV6-1 and TRBJ1-1; TRBD1 matches 7 bases. The germline gives CDR1 MNHNS, CDR2 SASEGT. Unmatched junction bases numbered 10, after V lost 1 base and J lost 8 bases. The CDR3 has 15 residues. The CDR3 loop reads CASSEVGRGREEAFF. DNA for the CDR3: TGTGCCAGCAGTGAAGTGGGAAGGGGGCGCGAGGAAGCTTTCTTT.

J is TRBJ2-3 and V is TRBV30, with D unresolved. The CDR3 consists of 15 residues. CDR1 and CDR2 (germline): GTSNPN, SVGIG (reference sequence). Trimming pared 4 bases from V and 0 bases from J, leaving 14 bases between. CDR3 residues: CAWKATRASTDTQYF. In nucleotides, the CDR3 is TGTGCCTGGAAGGCCACTCGTGCTAGCACAGATACGCAGTATTTT.

The chain uses TRBV18 and TRBJ2-7; no clear D gene. This CDR3 comprises 15 residues. In germline, CDR1 is KGHSH, CDR2 LQKENI. V gave up 0 bases and J gave up 2 bases, with 11 bases separating them. In DNA form, the CDR3 reads TGTGCCAGCTCACCACCCGGTGGGATCGCCTACGAGCAGTACTTC. Residues: CASSPPGGIAYEQYF.

The V call is TRBV25-1, the J call TRBJ2-4, with D tentatively TRBD1 (5 bases). The CDR3 extends over 15 amino acids. The germline V gene encodes CDR1 MGHDK and CDR2 SYGVNS. With 8 bases removed from V and 0 bases from J, the gap between germline ends came to 14 bases. CDR3: CASADSSGAKNIQYF. The DNA of the CDR3 is TGTGCCAGCGCTGACAGCTCGGGAGCCAAAAACATTCAGTACTTC.